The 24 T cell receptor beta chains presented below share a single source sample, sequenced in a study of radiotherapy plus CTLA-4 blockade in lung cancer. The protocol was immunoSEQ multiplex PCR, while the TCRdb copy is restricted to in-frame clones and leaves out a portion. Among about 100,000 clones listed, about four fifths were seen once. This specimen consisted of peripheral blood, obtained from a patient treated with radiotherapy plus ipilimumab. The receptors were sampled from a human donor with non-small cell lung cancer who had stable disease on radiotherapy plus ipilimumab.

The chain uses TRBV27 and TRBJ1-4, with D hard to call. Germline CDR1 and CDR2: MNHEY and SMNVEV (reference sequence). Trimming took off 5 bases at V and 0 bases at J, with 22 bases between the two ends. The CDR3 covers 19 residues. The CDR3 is CASSPRVRIEGATNEKLFF. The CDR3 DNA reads TGTGCCAGCAGTCCGCGGGTCCGCATCGAGGGTGCAACTAATGAAAAACTGTTTTTT.

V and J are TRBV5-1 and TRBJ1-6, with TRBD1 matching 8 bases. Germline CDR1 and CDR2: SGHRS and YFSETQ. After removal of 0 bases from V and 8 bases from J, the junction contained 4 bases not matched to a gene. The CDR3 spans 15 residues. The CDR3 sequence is CASSLDRGSYSPLHF. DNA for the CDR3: TGCGCCAGCAGCTTGGACAGGGGGAGTTATTCACCCCTCCACTTT.

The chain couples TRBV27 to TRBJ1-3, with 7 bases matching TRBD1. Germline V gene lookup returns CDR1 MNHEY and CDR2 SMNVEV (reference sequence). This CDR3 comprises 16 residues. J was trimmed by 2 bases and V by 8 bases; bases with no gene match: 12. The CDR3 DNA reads TGTGCCAGCTTTGGTTACCGGACAGGAACTGGAAACACCATATATTTT. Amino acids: CASFGYRTGTGNTIYF.

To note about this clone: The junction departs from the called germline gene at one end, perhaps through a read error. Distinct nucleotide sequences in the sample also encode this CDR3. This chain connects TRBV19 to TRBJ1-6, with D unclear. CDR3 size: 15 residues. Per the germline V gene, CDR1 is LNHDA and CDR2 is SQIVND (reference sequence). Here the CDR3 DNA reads TGTGCCAGTAGTATAGTTGGAGGTACCAATTCGCCCCTCCACTTT. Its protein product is CASSIVGGTNSPLHF.

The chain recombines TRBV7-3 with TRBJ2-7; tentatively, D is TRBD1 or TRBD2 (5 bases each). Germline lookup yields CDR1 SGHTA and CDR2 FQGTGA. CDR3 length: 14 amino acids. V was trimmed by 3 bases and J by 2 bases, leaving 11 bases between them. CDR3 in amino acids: CASSLQEGTYEQYF. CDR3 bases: TGTGCCAGCAGCTTGCAAGAGGGGACCTACGAGCAGTACTTC. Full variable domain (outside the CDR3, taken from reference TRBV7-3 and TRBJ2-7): GAGVSQTPSNKVTEKGKYVELRCDPISGHTALYWYRQSLGQGPEFLIYFQGTGAADDSGLPNDRFFAVRPEGSVSTLKIQRTERGDSAVYLCASSLQEGTYEQYFGPGTRLTVT.

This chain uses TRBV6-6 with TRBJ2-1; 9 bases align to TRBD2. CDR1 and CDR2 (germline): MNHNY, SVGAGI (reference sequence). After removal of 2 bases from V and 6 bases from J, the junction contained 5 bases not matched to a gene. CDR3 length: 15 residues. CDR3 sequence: CASSYAGTSINEQFF. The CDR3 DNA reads TGTGCCAGCAGTTACGCCGGGACTAGCATCAATGAGCAGTTCTTC.

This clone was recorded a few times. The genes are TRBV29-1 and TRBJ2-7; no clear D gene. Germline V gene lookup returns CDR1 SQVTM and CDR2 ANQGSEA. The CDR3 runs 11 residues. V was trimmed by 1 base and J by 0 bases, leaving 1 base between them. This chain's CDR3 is CSVEVSYEQYF. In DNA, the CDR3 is TGCAGCGTTGAAGTCTCCTACGAGCAGTACTTC.

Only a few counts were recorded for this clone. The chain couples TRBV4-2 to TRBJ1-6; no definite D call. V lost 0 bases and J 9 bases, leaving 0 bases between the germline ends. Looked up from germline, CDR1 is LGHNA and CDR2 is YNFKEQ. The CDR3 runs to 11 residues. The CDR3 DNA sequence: TGTGCCAGCAGCCAAGATTCACCCCTCCACTTT. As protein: CASSQDSPLHF.

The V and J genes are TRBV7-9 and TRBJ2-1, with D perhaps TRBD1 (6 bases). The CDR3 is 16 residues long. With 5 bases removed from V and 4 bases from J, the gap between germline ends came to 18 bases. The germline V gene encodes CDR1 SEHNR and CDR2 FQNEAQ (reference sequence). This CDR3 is CASSVRLVRGYNEQFF. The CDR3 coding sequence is TGTGCCAGCAGCGTCCGTCTCGTCAGGGGTTACAATGAGCAGTTCTTC.

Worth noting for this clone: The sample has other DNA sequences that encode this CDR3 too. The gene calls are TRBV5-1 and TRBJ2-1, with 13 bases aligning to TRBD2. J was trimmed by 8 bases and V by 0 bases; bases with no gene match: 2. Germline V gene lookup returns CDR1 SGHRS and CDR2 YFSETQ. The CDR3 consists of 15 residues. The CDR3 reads CASSLGLAGGDEQFF. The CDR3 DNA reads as TGCGCCAGCAGCTTGGGACTAGCGGGGGGCGATGAGCAGTTCTTC.

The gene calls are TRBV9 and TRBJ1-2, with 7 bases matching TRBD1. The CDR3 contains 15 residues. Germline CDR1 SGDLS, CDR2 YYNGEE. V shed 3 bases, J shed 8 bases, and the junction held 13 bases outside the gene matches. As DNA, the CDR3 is TGTGCCAGCAGCGCCTCACCGACAGGGACCTCCGGCTACACCTTC. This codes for CASSASPTGTSGYTF.

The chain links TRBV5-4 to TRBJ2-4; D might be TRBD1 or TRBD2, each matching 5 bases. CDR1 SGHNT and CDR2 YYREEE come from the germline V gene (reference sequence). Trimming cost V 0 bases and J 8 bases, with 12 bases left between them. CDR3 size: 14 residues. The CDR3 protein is CASSLEGLRDIQYF. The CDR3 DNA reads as TGTGCCAGCAGCTTGGAGGGGTTGCGGGACATTCAGTACTTC.

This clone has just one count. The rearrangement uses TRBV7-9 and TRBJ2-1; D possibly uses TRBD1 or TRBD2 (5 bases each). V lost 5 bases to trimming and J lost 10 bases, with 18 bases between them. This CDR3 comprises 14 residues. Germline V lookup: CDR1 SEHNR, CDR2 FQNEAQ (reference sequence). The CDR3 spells CASSRRDPLGEQFF. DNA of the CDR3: TGTGCCAGCAGCCGCCGGGACCCTTTAGGGGAGCAGTTCTTC.

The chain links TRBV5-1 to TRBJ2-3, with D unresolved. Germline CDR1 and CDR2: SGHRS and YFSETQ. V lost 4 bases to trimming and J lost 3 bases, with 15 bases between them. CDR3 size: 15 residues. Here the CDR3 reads CASSPGLQGTDTQYF. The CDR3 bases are TGCGCCAGCAGCCCGGGCCTACAAGGTACAGATACGCAGTATTTT.

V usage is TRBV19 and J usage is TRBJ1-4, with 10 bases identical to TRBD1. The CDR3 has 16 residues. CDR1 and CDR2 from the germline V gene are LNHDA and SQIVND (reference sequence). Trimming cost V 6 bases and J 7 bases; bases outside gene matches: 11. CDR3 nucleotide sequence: TGTGCCAGTAGCCGGCCACGGACAGGGGGAGCTGAAAAACTGTTTTTT. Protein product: CASSRPRTGGAEKLFF.

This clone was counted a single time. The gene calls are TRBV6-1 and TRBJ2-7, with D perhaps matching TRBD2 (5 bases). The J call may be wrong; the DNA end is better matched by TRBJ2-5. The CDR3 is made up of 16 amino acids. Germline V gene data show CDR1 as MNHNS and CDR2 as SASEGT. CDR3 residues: CASSDSGRAREETQYF. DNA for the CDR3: TGTGCCAGCAGTGATAGTGGGCGTGCGAGGGAAGAGACCCAGTACTTC.

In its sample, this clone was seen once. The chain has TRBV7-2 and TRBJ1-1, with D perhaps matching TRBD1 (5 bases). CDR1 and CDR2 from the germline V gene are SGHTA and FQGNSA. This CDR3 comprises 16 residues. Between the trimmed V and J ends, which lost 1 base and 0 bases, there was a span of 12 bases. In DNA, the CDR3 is TGTGCCAGCAGCTTAGATCGGGCAGGGATGAACACTGAAGCTTTCTTT. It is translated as CASSLDRAGMNTEAFF.

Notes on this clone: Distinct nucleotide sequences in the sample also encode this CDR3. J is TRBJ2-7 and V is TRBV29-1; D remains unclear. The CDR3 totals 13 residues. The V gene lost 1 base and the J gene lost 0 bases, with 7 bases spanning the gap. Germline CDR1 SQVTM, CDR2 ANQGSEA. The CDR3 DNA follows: TGCAGCGTTGAAGGACGAGGCTCCTACGAGCAGTACTTC. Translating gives CSVEGRGSYEQYF.

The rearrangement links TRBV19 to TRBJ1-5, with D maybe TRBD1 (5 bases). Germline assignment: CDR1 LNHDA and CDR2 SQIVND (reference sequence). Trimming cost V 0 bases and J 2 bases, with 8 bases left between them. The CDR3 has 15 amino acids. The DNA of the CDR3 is TGTGCCAGTAGTATAGATATGACAGGCAATCAGCCCCAGCATTTT. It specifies CASSIDMTGNQPQHF.

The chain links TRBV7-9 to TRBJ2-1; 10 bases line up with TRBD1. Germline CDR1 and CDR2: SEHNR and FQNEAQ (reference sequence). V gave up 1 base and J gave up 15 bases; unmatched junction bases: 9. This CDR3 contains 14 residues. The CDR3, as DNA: TGTGCCAGCAGCTTAGAAGCCGACAGGGGGCAGGGGTTCTTC. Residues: CASSLEADRGQGFF.

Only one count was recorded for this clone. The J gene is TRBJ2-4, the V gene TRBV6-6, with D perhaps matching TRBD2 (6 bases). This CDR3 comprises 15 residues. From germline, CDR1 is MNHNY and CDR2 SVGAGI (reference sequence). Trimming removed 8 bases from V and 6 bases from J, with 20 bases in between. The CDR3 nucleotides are TGTGCCAGCGGCCGCCCCGGGCGGGAAGGAAACATTCAGTACTTC. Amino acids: CASGRPGREGNIQYF.

CDR3 loop: CASKRGLQETQYF. The CDR3 DNA sequence: TGTGCCAGCAAACGGGGACTGCAAGAGACCCAGTACTTC. The rearrangement joins TRBV18 to TRBJ2-5, with TRBD2 as a possible D gene (6 bases). Per the germline V gene, CDR1 is KGHSH and CDR2 is LQKENI. CDR3 length: 13 amino acids. Trimming pared 8 bases from V and 2 bases from J, leaving 12 bases between.

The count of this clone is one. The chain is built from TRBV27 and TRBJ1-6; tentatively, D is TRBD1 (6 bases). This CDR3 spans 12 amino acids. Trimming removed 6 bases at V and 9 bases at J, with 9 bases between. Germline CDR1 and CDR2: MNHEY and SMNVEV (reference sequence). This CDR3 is CASSWGLSPLHF. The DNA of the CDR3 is TGTGCCAGCAGCTGGGGGCTTTCACCCCTCCACTTT.

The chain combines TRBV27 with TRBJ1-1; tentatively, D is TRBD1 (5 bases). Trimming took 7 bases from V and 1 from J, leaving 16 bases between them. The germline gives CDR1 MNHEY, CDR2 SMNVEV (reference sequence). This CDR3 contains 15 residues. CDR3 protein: CASKAPREKNTEAFF. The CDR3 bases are TGTGCCAGCAAGGCGCCCAGGGAAAAGAACACTGAAGCTTTCTTT.